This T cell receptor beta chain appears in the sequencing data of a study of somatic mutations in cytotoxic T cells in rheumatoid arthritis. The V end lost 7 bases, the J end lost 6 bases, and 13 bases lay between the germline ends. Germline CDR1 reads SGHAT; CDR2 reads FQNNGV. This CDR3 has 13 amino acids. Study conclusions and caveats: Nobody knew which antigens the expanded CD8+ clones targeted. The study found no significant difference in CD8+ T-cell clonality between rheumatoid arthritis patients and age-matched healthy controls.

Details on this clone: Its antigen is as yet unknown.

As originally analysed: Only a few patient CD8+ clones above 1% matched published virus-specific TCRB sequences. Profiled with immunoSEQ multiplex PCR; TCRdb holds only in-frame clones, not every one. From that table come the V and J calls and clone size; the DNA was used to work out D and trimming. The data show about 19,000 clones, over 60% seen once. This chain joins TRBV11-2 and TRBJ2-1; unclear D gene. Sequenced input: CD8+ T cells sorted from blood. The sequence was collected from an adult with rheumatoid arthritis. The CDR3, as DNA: TGTGCCAGCACCAGCTACGCCAGCAATGAGCAGTTCTTC. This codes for CASTSYASNEQFF.